The present TCR beta chain was sequenced within a study of OX40 agonist ivuxolimab in advanced cancers. Looking at the study overall: Age averaged around 58 years (range about 20 to 80), and more than 80% were male. Three patients got partial responses; one had hepatocellular carcinoma and two had cutaneous melanoma.

This CDR3 spans 17 amino acids. General study findings and limits: Expanded peripheral T cells had an undetermined antigen specificity.

On this clone: What it binds is unknown.

The protocol was immunoSEQ multiplex PCR, while the TCRdb copy is restricted to in-frame clones and leaves out a portion. The sample includes 76,000 or so clones, around 85% seen only once; the top ten take around 5.1%. The V and J genes are TRBV21-1 and TRBJ2-7. TRBV21-1 is recorded as a pseudogene. The source of this sequence is an adult with an advanced solid tumor such as melanoma, head and neck, liver or kidney cancer. Sequencing used CD4+ or CD8+ T cells sorted from blood, obtained in a trial of the OX40 agonist ivuxolimab. The CDR3 loop is CASSPLMKALRIYEQYF. Written as DNA, the CDR3 is TGTGCCAGCAGCCCCTTGATGAAGGCTCTTAGGATCTACGAGCAGTACTTC.